This note documents a single TCR beta chain sequence. Cohort placement rested on clinical history that participants reported themselves. Generated by immunoSEQ multiplex PCR, the TCRdb table keeps only in-frame clones and is missing some. Altogether 250,000 to 300,000 clones are present, approximately 89% being singletons, with the ten largest covering under 3.5%. CDR1 is MGHRA and CDR2 is YSYEKL in the germline V gene. The ends lost 0 bases at V and 2 bases at J; junction bases unmatched: 1. This CDR3 has 15 amino acids. This sample was taken from a study of blood T cell repertoires in COVID-19. The material sequenced was PBMCs or T cells enriched from blood (not recorded which). The clonotype was recovered from a woman between 50 and 59 years old who had been exposed to COVID-19. V is TRBV4-1 and J is TRBJ2-7, with TRBD1 matching over 10 bases. Here the CDR3 reads CASSQEGQGTYEQYF. The CDR3 nucleotides are TGCGCCAGCAGCCAAGAGGGACAGGGGACCTACGAGCAGTACTTC.